The sequence of this TCR beta chain was determined in a study of blood T cell repertoires in COVID-19. As for the study in general: COVID-19 samples from acute and convalescent phases originated in the United States, Italy and Spain. Sources were T cells, B-cell-depleted T cells, or PBMCs; the material itself was cDNA or gDNA.

The CDR3 is 13 amino acids. V was cut by 5 bases and J by 6 bases, with 14 bases left in between. In germline, CDR1 is SGHTA, CDR2 FQGTGA. Original methodology: It was from reference gene primer amplification that nucleated cell counts were estimated. Assay used: immunoSEQ multiplex PCR; TCRdb lists only in-frame clones, some missing. V, J and clone size reflect that table, while D and trimming were determined from the DNA. The sample holds under 60,000 clones; roughly 87% are singletons and the top ten take 2.5% to 4%. This clone was found once. The sample comprised peripheral blood. This TCR came from a human donor in a cohort sampled during active COVID-19. The V gene is TRBV7-3, the J gene TRBJ2-7; TRBD2 is a possible D gene (6 bases). This CDR3 reads CASSPGWRGEQYF. As DNA, the CDR3 is TGTGCCAGCAGCCCCGGGTGGCGGGGCGAGCAGTACTTC.